This T cell receptor beta chain is drawn from a study of identifying expanded T cells in peripheral blood. Findings and limits, study-wide: Clone count variance between roughly two-week samples rose with total template count. Differentially abundant clones: around 1.2 between replicates, 16.4 at roughly 13 days, more than 18 at four.

No infections or other immune events were documented during collection. The table came from immunoSEQ multiplex PCR; TCRdb's copy has only in-frame clones and leaves some out. The data contain 130,000 or so clones, more than 75% of them singletons. As to this clone: Antigen specificity is unknown.

Germline V lookup: CDR1 SQVTM, CDR2 ANQGSEA. Unmatched junction bases numbered 12, after V lost 0 bases and J lost 4 bases. The CDR3 spans 17 residues. The clonotype comes from a person between 18 and 75 years old in good health. The V gene is TRBV29-1, the J gene TRBJ2-1; 7 positions agree with TRBD1. The sample consisted of blood. CDR3 residues: CSVEDLRTGGEYNEQFF. CDR3 coding DNA: TGCAGCGTTGAAGATCTCCGGACAGGTGGGGAGTACAATGAGCAGTTCTTC.